Each of the 19 T cell receptor beta chains below was sequenced from the same sample in a study of cytomegalovirus exposure and HLA in healthy donors. A multiplex PCR was run with 60 Vbeta primers and 13 Jbeta primers. The assay was immunoSEQ multiplex PCR, and TCRdb's table has in-frame clones only and misses some. The sample consists of some 120,000 clones, roughly 18% of them appearing once. Sequences were obtained from PBMCs. The receptors were sampled from a female donor in good health and CMV-seropositive.

In its sample, this clone was seen a few times. The chain couples TRBV5-1 to TRBJ2-2; D may be TRBD2 (5 bases). CDR1 and CDR2 from the germline V gene are SGHRS and YFSETQ. The V gene lost 3 bases and the J gene lost 0 bases, with 15 bases spanning the gap. This CDR3 is built from 17 residues. Written as DNA, the CDR3 is TGCGCCAGCAGCTCCCGGTTTAAGGAGGCGAACACCGGGGAGCTGTTTTTT. It encodes CASSSRFKEANTGELFF.

The chain uses TRBV19 and TRBJ2-3, with D tentatively TRBD1 (5 bases). CDR1 is LNHDA and CDR2 is SQIVND in the germline V gene (reference sequence). V dropped 9 bases and J dropped 2 bases, with 15 bases sitting between them. This CDR3 comprises 14 residues. The CDR3 region is CASRQSFNTDTQYF. For the CDR3, the DNA is TGTGCCAGCAGACAGTCCTTCAACACAGATACGCAGTATTTT.

The chain has TRBV19 and TRBJ1-4; D unclear. The CDR3 consists of 15 residues. Trimming pared 3 bases from V and 8 bases from J, leaving 16 bases between. Germline CDR1 LNHDA, CDR2 SQIVND (reference sequence). DNA of the CDR3: TGTGCCAGTAGTATCGCCCAGGCATTGGGCGAAAAACTGTTTTTT. Amino acids: CASSIAQALGEKLFF.

This clone was seen a single time. V and J are TRBV28 and TRBJ1-3; D uncertain. V gave up 2 bases and J gave up 5 bases, with 4 bases separating them. Germline V CDR1 and CDR2: MDHEN, SYDVKM. The CDR3 runs 12 residues. CDR3 region: CASSLTRNTIYF. The CDR3 DNA reads as TGTGCCAGCAGTTTAACACGAAACACCATATATTTT. The variable domain in full, with the rest retrieved from reference TRBV28 and TRBJ1-3, is DVKVTQSSRYLVKRTGEKVFLECVQDMDHENMFWYRQDPGLGLRLIYFSYDVKMKEKGDIPEGYSVSREKKERFSLILESASTNQTSMYLCASSLTRNTIYFGEGSWLTVV.

J is TRBJ1-2 and V is TRBV2; the D is unclear. This CDR3 is 17 amino acids long. Trimming took 0 bases from V and 2 from J, leaving 16 bases between them. Per the germline V gene, CDR1 is SNHLY and CDR2 is FYNNEI. CDR3 sequence reads: CASSEASGGRSNYGYTF. The CDR3 nucleotides read TGTGCCAGCAGTGAAGCTAGCGGCGGGAGAAGCAACTATGGCTACACCTTC.

The chain is built from TRBV6-6 and TRBJ2-7, with 8 nucleotides matching TRBD1. Germline-derived CDR1 and CDR2 are MNHNY and SVGAGI (reference sequence). The CDR3 totals 16 residues. Germline trimming cut 0 bases from V and 2 bases from J; bases unmatched to any gene: 6. The CDR3 is CASSYSDRAPTYEQYF. Written as DNA, the CDR3 is TGTGCCAGCAGTTACTCGGACAGGGCCCCTACCTACGAGCAGTACTTC.

This chain connects TRBV6-6 to TRBJ1-1, with D unclear. The V gene lost 2 bases and the J gene lost 1 base, with 5 bases spanning the gap. CDR3 size: 13 residues. Germline CDR1 is MNHNY and CDR2 is SVGAGI (reference sequence). The CDR3 sequence: CASSYVSNTEAFF. For the CDR3, the DNA is TGTGCCAGCAGTTACGTATCGAACACTGAAGCTTTCTTT.

The J gene is TRBJ2-1, the V gene TRBV7-9; the D gene is possibly TRBD2 (5 bases). The germline V gene has CDR1 SEHNR and CDR2 FQNEAQ (reference sequence). The CDR3 runs 18 residues. Trimming pared 1 base from V and 1 base from J, leaving 17 bases between. CDR3 residues: CASSLGPFPAESYNEQFF. CDR3 nucleotides: TGTGCCAGCAGCTTAGGCCCGTTCCCAGCGGAGTCCTACAATGAGCAGTTCTTC.

This clone was counted only a few times. The chain carries TRBV7-9 and TRBJ2-1, with 13 nucleotides matching TRBD2. J gave up 6 bases and V 6 bases, and 2 bases lay outside the gene matches. CDR1 and CDR2 (germline): SEHNR, FQNEAQ (reference sequence). The CDR3 has 14 residues. In nucleotides, the CDR3 is TGTGCCAGCAGGTGGACTAGCGGGAGCAATGAGCAGTTCTTC. As protein: CASRWTSGSNEQFF.

The chain employs TRBV7-9 and TRBJ1-1; D unclear. Germline V lookup: CDR1 SEHNR, CDR2 FQNEAQ (reference sequence). This CDR3 contains 12 residues. The germline V and J ends were trimmed by 1 base and 11 bases, with 11 bases remaining between them. The CDR3 coding sequence is TGTGCCAGCAGCTTAGTCGACAAGAACGCTTTCTTT. This encodes CASSLVDKNAFF. The full variable domain, rest sourced from reference TRBV7-9 and TRBJ1-1, is DTGVSQNPRHKITKRGQNVTFRCDPISEHNRLYWYRQTLGQGPEFLTYFQNEAQLEKSRLLSDRFSAERPKGSFSTLEIQRTEQGDSAMYLCASSLVDKNAFFGQGTRLTVV.

The chain has TRBV10-1 and TRBJ2-1; weak D call: TRBD2 (6 bases). The CDR3 sequence is 14 residues long. Germline CDR1 reads WNHNN; CDR2 reads SYGVQD (reference sequence). V lost 8 bases and J 0 bases, leaving 11 bases between the germline ends. CDR3 in DNA: TGCGCCAGCTCTAGCGATCCCTCCTACAATGAGCAGTTCTTC. This encodes CASSSDPSYNEQFF.

This clone was seen a few times. This rearrangement joins TRBV30 to TRBJ2-3; 13 bases fit TRBD2. The CDR3 extends over 18 amino acids. Trimming cost V 3 bases and J 4 bases; bases outside gene matches: 13. Germline values: CDR1 GTSNPN, CDR2 SVGIG (reference sequence). Written as DNA, the CDR3 is TGTGCCTGGAGAAGTTTTCGAACTAGCGGGGGGGCCTCAGATACGCAGTATTTT. It translates to CAWRSFRTSGGASDTQYF.

This clone came up a few times. V usage is TRBV9 and J usage is TRBJ2-2; 7 nucleotides agree with TRBD1. With V trimmed by 4 bases and J by 6 bases, 3 bases remained unmatched. Germline CDR1 and CDR2: SGDLS and YYNGEE. CDR3 length equals 13 residues. The CDR3 DNA reads as TGTGCCAGCAGCAAGGGGGCGGCCGGGGAGCTGTTTTTT. Amino acids: CASSKGAAGELFF. Full variable domain (missing parts from reference TRBV9 and TRBJ2-2): DSGVTQTPKHLITATGQRVTLRCSPRSGDLSVYWYQQSLDQGLQFLIQYYNGEERAKGNILERFSAQQFPDLHSELNLSSLELGDSALYFCASSKGAAGELFFGEGSRLTVL.

This chain joins TRBV7-2 and TRBJ2-5; maybe TRBD2 (6 bases). The CDR3 length is 16 residues. Trimming cost V 3 bases and J 5 bases, with 19 bases left between them. Germline CDR1 reads SGHTA; CDR2 reads FQGNSA. The CDR3 coding sequence is TGTGCCAGCAGCTTTCAATCGCTGAGCGGGTGGGAGACCCAGTACTTC. Protein sequence: CASSFQSLSGWETQYF.

The V call is TRBV7-3, the J call TRBJ2-5, with D possibly matching TRBD2 (6 bases). Between the trimmed V and J ends, which lost 3 bases and 1 base, there was a span of 9 bases. This CDR3 is built from 14 residues. Germline V gene sequence: CDR1 SGHTA, CDR2 FQGTGA. The CDR3 spells CASSFLGGQETQYF. CDR3 sequence (DNA): TGTGCCAGCAGCTTCCTCGGGGGCCAAGAGACCCAGTACTTC. The variable domain in full, completed from reference TRBV7-3 and TRBJ2-5, reads GAGVSQTPSNKVTEKGKYVELRCDPISGHTALYWYRQSLGQGPEFLIYFQGTGAADDSGLPNDRFFAVRPEGSVSTLKIQRTERGDSAVYLCASSFLGGQETQYFGPGTRLLVL.

A few counts support this clone. This sequence joins TRBV2 and TRBJ2-1, with 7 bases that match TRBD2. Germline V gene sequence: CDR1 SNHLY, CDR2 FYNNEI. This CDR3 spans 15 amino acids. Losses at the gene ends were 6 bases for V and 9 bases for J; bases not matched to a gene: 14. CDR3 in amino acids: CASRVGGRSWSEQFF. Here the CDR3 DNA reads TGTGCCAGCAGGGTGGGGGGGAGATCATGGAGTGAGCAGTTCTTC.

The genes are TRBV6-6 and TRBJ1-1, with a possible D match to TRBD1 (6 bases). V lost 5 bases and J lost 1, with 17 bases in between. This CDR3 region has 16 residues. The germline V gene has CDR1 MNHNY and CDR2 SVGAGI (reference sequence). The CDR3: CASSGGYRVGNTEAFF. The DNA for the CDR3 is TGTGCCAGCAGTGGCGGGTACAGGGTAGGGAACACTGAAGCTTTCTTT.

The rearrangement links TRBV2 to TRBJ2-7; 8 nucleotides agree with TRBD2. CDR1 is SNHLY and CDR2 is FYNNEI in the germline V gene. V trimming: 8 bases; J trimming: 6 bases; junction bases outside the gene matches: 12. The CDR3 loop spans 14 amino acids. CDR3: CASRDLRGAGEQYF. The CDR3 region has the DNA TGTGCCAGCCGGGATCTGCGGGGGGCCGGCGAGCAGTACTTC.

The chain combines TRBV14 with TRBJ2-2; D gene ambiguous. Germline V CDR1 and CDR2: SGHDN, FVKESK. V was shortened by 4 bases and J by 5 bases, with 14 bases between the two germline ends. The CDR3 sequence is 15 residues long. DNA for the CDR3: TGTGCCAGCAGCCCCATCGGGTTTACTACCGGGGAGCTGTTTTTT. It translates to CASSPIGFTTGELFF.